The 4 T cell receptor beta chains given below trace back to one sample, sequenced in a study of T cell changes during pregnancy in multiple sclerosis (dated by TCRdb to the late 2010s). The library was made by the immunoSEQ multiplex PCR assay. Not all clones reach the TCRdb copy of this immuneACCESS table, which keeps in-frame sequences only. Checked studies attribute under half of the gap to unresolved V genes and leave the rest unexplained. This sample gives 80,000 to 100,000 clones in total; almost 95% of them show up just once. The top ten clones comprise about 3% of the sample. This specimen consisted of peripheral blood, obtained in the first trimester of pregnancy. These receptors were taken from a female donor with multiple sclerosis, enrolled in a pregnancy study.

V and J are TRBV4-1 and TRBJ1-4, with TRBD1 matching over 7 bases. V shed 1 base and J 8 bases; nucleotides not matched to a gene: 10. This CDR3 contains 16 residues. The V gene's germline CDR1 is MGHRA and CDR2 YSYEKL. CDR3 protein: CASSQGQGGAVEKLFF. CDR3 sequence (DNA): TGCGCCAGCAGCCAAGGTCAGGGGGGAGCAGTCGAAAAACTGTTTTTT.

The chain uses TRBV7-2 and TRBJ2-5; D possibly corresponds to TRBD2 (5 bases). CDR1 is SGHTA and CDR2 is FQGNSA in the germline V gene. The CDR3 runs to 14 residues. The ends were cut back, 5 bases at V and 5 bases at J, with 15 bases in the middle. The CDR3 region has the DNA TGTGCCAGCAGCCAACGGACTCCCCGGGAGACCCAGTACTTC. It encodes CASSQRTPRETQYF.

This clone appeared once. The chain couples TRBV5-4 to TRBJ2-5; D not resolved. The CDR3 spans 15 residues. Trimming pared 3 bases from V and 1 base from J, leaving 13 bases between. Germline V gene sequence: CDR1 SGHNT, CDR2 YYREEE (reference sequence). The CDR3: CASSSPTSLQETQYF. CDR3 bases: TGTGCCAGCAGCTCGCCCACTTCCCTCCAAGAGACCCAGTACTTC.

The chain couples TRBV29-1 to TRBJ1-1; D possibly corresponds to TRBD1 (6 bases). In germline, CDR1 is SQVTM, CDR2 ANQGSEA. The CDR3 has 12 residues. Deletions cut 6 bases from V and 3 bases from J, with 11 bases between. CDR3 bases: TGCAGCGTCCCCGGGGGGCACACTGAAGCTTTCTTT. It codes for CSVPGGHTEAFF. The variable domain in full, completed from reference TRBV29-1 and TRBJ1-1, reads SAVISQKPSRDICQRGTSLTIQCQVDSQVTMMFWYRQQPGQSLTLIATANQGSEATYESGFVIDKFPISRPNLTFSTLTVSNMSPEDSSIYLCSVPGGHTEAFFGQGTRLTVV.